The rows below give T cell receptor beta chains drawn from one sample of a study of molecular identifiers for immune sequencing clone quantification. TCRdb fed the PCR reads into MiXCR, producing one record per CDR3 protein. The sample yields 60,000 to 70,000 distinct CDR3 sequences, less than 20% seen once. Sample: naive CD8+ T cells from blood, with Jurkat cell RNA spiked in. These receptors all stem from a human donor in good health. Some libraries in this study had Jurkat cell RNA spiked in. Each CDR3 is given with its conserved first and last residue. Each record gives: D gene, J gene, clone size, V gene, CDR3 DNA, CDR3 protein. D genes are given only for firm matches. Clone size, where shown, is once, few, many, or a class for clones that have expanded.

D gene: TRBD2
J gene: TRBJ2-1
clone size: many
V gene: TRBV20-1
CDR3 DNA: TGCAGTGCTAGAGATCCCACTAGCGGGAGGGTCTATGAGCAGTTCTTC
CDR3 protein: CSARDPTSGRVYEQFF

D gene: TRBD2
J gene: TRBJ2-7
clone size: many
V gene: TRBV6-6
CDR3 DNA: TGTGCCAGCAGTGGGGGTAGCGGGGGGCAGCAGTACTTC
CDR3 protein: CASSGGSGGQQYF

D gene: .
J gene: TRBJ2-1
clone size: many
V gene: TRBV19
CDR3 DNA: TGTGCCAGTAGTATAGATCAGGGTAGCTCCTACAATGAGCAGTTCTTC
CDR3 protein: CASSIDQGSSYNEQFF

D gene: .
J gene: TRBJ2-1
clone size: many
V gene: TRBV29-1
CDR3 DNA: TGCAGCGTATGGAGAGCCAATGAGCAGTTCTTC
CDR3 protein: CSVWRANEQFF

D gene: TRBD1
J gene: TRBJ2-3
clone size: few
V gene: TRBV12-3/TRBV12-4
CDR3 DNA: TGTGCCAGCACCTCCACCGGGACAGGGGTAAGCCGGGAGGTCACAGATACGCAGTATTTT
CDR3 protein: CASTSTGTGVSREVTDTQYF

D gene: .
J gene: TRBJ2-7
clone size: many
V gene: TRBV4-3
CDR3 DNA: TGCGCCAGCAGCCAAAGTTTGGGGGGCGAGCAGTACTTC
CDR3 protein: CASSQSLGGEQYF

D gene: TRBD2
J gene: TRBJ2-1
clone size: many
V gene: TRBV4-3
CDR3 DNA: TGCGCCAGCAGCCTCTTCGGAGGGCTCATGGCGGGGGACAATGAGCAGTTCTTC
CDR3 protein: CASSLFGGLMAGDNEQFF

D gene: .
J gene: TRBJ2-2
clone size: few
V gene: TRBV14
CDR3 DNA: TGTGCCAGCAGCCAATTGATTTTTTCCCCCGGGGAGCTGTCTTTT
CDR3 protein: CASSQLIFSPGELSF

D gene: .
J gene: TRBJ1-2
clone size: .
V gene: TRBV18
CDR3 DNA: TGTGCCAGCTCACAAGATGGGGGTTATAGTGGCTACACCTTC
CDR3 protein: CASSQDGGYSGYTF

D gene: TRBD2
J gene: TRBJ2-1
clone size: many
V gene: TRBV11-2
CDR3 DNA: TGTGCCAGCAGCTTAGTGGGCAGGACTAGCGCGTACAATGAGCAGTTCTTC
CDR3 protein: CASSLVGRTSAYNEQFF

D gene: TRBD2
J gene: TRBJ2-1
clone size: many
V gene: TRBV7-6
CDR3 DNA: TGTGCCAGCAGCTTAACTAGCGGGCGTGAGCAGTTCTTC
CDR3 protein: CASSLTSGREQFF

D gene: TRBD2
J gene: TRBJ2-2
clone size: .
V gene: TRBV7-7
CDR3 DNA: TGTGCTAGCAGCTTAGCAGCGGGATTAAACACCGGGGAGCTGTTTTTT
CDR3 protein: CASSLAAGLNTGELFF

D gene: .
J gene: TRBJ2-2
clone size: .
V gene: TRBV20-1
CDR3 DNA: TGCAGTGCCTGGACTTCCACCGGGGAGCTGTTTTTT
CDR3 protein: CSAWTSTGELFF

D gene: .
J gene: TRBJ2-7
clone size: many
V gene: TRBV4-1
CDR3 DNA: TGCGCCAGCAGCCAAGGTGGTTTGGAGCAGTACTTC
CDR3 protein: CASSQGGLEQYF

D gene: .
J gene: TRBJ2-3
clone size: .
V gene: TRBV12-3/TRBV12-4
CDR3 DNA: TGTGCCAGCAGCCGGACCTACGCAGATACGCAGTATTTT
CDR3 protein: CASSRTYADTQYF

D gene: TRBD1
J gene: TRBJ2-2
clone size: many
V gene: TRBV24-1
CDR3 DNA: TGTGCCACCAGGGGGACAGGGGTCACCGGGGAGCTGTTTTTT
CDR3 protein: CATRGTGVTGELFF

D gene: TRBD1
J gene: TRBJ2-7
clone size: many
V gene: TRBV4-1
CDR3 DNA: TGCGCCAGCAGCCACAGGACAGGGGTGTCCTACGAGCAGTACTTC
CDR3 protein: CASSHRTGVSYEQYF

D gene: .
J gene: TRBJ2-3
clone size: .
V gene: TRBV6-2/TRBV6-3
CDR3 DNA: TGTGCCAGCACCAAGGGTCGGGGCACCACAGATACGCAGTATTTT
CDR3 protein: CASTKGRGTTDTQYF

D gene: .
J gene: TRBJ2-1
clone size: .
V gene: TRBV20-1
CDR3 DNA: TGCAGTGCTAGAGCGTCTGGAGGAGCAACCTACAATGAGCAGTTCTTC
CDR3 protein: CSARASGGATYNEQFF

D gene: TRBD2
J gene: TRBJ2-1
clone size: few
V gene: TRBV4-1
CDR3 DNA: TGCGCCAGCAGCCAAGATAGGCTAGCGGGAGGTGAGCAGTTCTTC
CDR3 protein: CASSQDRLAGGEQFF

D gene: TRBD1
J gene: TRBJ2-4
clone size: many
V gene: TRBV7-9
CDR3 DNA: TGTGCCAGCAGATCCGACAGGGGGATTGTTGGCAAAAACATTCAGTACTTC
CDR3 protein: CASRSDRGIVGKNIQYF

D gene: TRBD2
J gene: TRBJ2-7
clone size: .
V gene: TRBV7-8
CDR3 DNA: TGTGCCAGCACCCCGGGGGGTAGCTACGAGCAGTACTTC
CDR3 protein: CASTPGGSYEQYF

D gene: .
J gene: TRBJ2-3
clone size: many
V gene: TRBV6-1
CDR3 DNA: TGTGCCAGCAGTGGACCGCAGGGGACTACCACAGATACGCAGTATTTT
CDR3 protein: CASSGPQGTTTDTQYF

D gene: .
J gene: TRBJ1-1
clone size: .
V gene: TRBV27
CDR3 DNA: TGTGCCAGCAGTACCGGGACGTTCCACACTGAAGCTTTCTTT
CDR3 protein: CASSTGTFHTEAFF

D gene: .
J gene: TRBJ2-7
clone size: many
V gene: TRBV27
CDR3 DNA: TGTGCCAGCAGTTTATTGCCAGGCCCTCGGGACGAGCAGTACTTC
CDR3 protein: CASSLLPGPRDEQYF

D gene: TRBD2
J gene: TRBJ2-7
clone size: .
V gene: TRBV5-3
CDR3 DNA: TGTGCCAGCAGCTTGGGACTAGAAAAATACGAGCAGTGCTTC
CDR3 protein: CASSLGLEKYEQCF

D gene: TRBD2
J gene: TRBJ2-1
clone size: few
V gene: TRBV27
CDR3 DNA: TGTGCCAGCAGTTTCGGTGCGGGAGGGCCGTCCTACAATGAGCAGTTCTTC
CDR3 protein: CASSFGAGGPSYNEQFF

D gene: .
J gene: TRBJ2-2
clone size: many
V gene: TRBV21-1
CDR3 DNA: TGTGCCAGCAGCATGAGAAGGAGGGGAGACACCGGGGAGCTGTTTTTT
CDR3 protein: CASSMRRRGDTGELFF

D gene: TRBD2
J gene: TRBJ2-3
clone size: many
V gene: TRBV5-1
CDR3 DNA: TGCGCCAGCAGCTTGGCCACTAGCGGGGGACTCACAGATACGCAGTATTTT
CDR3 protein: CASSLATSGGLTDTQYF

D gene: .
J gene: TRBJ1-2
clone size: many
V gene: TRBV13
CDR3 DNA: TGTGCCAGCAGCTTAGTTGGGGAGACTAACTATGGCTACACCTTC
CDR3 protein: CASSLVGETNYGYTF

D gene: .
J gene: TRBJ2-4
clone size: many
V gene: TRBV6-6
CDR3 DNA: TGTGCCAGCAGTTATTACTGGCAGACGGAAAACATTCAGTACTTC
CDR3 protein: CASSYYWQTENIQYF

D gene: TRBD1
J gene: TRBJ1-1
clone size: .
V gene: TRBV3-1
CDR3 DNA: TGTGCCAGCAGCCCCGGGACAGGGGTGGCTGAAGCTTTCTTT
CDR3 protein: CASSPGTGVAEAFF

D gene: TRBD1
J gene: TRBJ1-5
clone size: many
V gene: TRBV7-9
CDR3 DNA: TGTGCCAGCAGCCAGGGACAGAATAGCAATCAGCCCCAGCATTTT
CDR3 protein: CASSQGQNSNQPQHF

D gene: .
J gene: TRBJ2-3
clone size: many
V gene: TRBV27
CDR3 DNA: TGTGCCAGCAGTTTGTATCCTAACACAGATACGCAGTATTTT
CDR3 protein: CASSLYPNTDTQYF

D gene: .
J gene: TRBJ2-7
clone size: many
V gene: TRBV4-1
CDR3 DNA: TGCGCCAGCTCCTCGGGGACTTTGTTCTACGAGCAGTACTTC
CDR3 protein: CASSSGTLFYEQYF

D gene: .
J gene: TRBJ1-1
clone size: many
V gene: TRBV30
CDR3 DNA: TGTGCCTGGAGTGGCTACAGGATGCCCGCGAACACTGAAGCTTTCTTT
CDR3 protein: CAWSGYRMPANTEAFF

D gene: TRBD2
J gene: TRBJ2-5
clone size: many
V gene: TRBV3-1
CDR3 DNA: TGTGCCAGCAGCGGGCGGGAGTTTGCTCAAGAGACCCAGTACTTC
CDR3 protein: CASSGREFAQETQYF

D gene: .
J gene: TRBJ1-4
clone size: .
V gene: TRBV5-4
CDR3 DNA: TGTACCAGCAGCTTGTCGCCAGGGGAAGGTGAAAAGCTGTTTTTT
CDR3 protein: CTSSLSPGEGEKLFF

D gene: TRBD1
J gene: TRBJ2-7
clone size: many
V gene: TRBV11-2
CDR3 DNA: TGTGCCAGCCAATTCCGGGACAGGGGCAACTACGAGCAGTACTTC
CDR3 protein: CASQFRDRGNYEQYF

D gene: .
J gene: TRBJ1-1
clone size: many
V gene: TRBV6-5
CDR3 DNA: TGTGCCAGCAGTTTTAAGGGGCATAACACTGAAGCTTTCTTT
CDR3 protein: CASSFKGHNTEAFF

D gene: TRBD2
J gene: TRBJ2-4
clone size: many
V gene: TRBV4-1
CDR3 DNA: TGCGCCAGCAGCCAATCCGGACTAGTTGGGGAAGTCATTCAGTACTTC
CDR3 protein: CASSQSGLVGEVIQYF

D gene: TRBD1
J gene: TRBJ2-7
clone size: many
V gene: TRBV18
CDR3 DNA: TGTGCCAGCTCAGGACAGGGGGCAAATTACGAGCAGTACTTC
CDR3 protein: CASSGQGANYEQYF

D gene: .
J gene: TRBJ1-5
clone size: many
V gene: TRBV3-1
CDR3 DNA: TGTGCCAGCAGCCAAGATATAGGTAGCAATCAGCCCCAGCATTTT
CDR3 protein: CASSQDIGSNQPQHF

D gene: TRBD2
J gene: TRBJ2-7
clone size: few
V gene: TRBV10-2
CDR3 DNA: TGCGCCGCCCGGGGGGTCTCCTACGAGCAGTACTTC
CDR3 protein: CAARGVSYEQYF

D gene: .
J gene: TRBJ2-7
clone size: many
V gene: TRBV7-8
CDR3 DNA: TGTGCCAGCAGCTTCGGTCCGGAGGGTCACGAGCAGTACTTC
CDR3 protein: CASSFGPEGHEQYF

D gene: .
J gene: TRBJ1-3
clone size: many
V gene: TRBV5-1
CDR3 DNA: TGCGCCAGCAGCTTGGAAGGAATACAGCTCGGAAACACCATATATTTT
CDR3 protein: CASSLEGIQLGNTIYF

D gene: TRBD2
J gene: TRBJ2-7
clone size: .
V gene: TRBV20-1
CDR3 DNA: TGCAGTGCTAGGGCACTAGCGGGGGTTGACTACGAGCAGTACTTC
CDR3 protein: CSARALAGVDYEQYF

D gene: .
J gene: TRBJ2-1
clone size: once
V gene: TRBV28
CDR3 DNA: TGTGCCAGCAGTTTCATTGAGAGCTCCTACAATGAGCAGCTCTTC
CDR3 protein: CASSFIESSYNEQLF

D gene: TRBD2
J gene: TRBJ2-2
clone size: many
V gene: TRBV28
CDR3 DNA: TGTGCCAGCAGGGAAGCGGGGATGGGTATGAACACCGGGGAGCTGTTTTTT
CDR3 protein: CASREAGMGMNTGELFF

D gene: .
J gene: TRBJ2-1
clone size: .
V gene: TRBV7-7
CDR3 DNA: TGTGCTAGCAGCTTAGTCCCAGGGGATGAGCAGTTCTTC
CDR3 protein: CASSLVPGDEQFF

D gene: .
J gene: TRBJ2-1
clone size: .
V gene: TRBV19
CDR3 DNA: TGTGCCACCAAACTTACACTTGGCTACAATGAGCAGTTCTTC
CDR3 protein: CATKLTLGYNEQFF

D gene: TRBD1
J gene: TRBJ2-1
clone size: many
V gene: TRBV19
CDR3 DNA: TGTGCCAGTAGCAAGGGACAGGGGGTTTGGAATGAGCAGTTCTTC
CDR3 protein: CASSKGQGVWNEQFF